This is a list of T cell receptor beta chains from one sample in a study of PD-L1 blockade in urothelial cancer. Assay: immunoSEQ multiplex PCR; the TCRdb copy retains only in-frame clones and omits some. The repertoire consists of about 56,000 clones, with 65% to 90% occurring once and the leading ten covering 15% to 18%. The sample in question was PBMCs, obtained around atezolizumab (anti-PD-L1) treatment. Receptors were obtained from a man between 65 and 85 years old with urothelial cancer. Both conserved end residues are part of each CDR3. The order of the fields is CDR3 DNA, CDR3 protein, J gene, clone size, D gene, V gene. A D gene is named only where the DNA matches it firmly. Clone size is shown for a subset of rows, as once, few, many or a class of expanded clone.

CDR3nt: TGCGCCAGCAGCTCCCGGGCCCCGGGGGCCTACGAGCAGTACTTC; CDR3aa: CASSSRAPGAYEQYF; j_gene: TRBJ2-7; abundance: -; d_gene: -; v_gene: TRBV5-1
CDR3nt: TGTGCCAGCAGCCTAGCACAGGGGGGTTCCTACGAGCAGTACTTC; CDR3aa: CASSLAQGGSYEQYF; j_gene: TRBJ2-7; abundance: -; d_gene: TRBD1; v_gene: TRBV7-8
CDR3nt: TGTGCCAGCAGCAATCCGGGACTAGCGGGATCCGGGGAGCTGTTTTTT; CDR3aa: CASSNPGLAGSGELFF; j_gene: TRBJ2-2; abundance: -; d_gene: -; v_gene: TRBV21-1
CDR3nt: TGTGCCACCAGCAGAAGACAGGGTGGTCAGCCCCAGCATTTT; CDR3aa: CATSRRQGGQPQHF; j_gene: TRBJ1-5; abundance: -; d_gene: TRBD1; v_gene: TRBV15
CDR3nt: TGCGCCAGCAGCTTGGGCGGGAGCGGCGTCTATGAGCAGTTCTTC; CDR3aa: CASSLGGSGVYEQFF; j_gene: TRBJ2-1; abundance: -; d_gene: TRBD2; v_gene: TRBV5-1
CDR3nt: TGTGCCAGCTCACTTGGGATTAGCGGGATCTCGGAGACCCAGTACTTC; CDR3aa: CASSLGISGISETQYF; j_gene: TRBJ2-5; abundance: -; d_gene: TRBD2; v_gene: TRBV18
CDR3nt: TGCGCCAGCAGCCAAGGATACTGGAATGAAAAACTGTTTTTT; CDR3aa: CASSQGYWNEKLFF; j_gene: TRBJ1-4; abundance: -; d_gene: -; v_gene: TRBV4-1
CDR3nt: TGTGCCAGCAGCGTCGACACCGGGGAGCTGTTTTTT; CDR3aa: CASSVDTGELFF; j_gene: TRBJ2-2; abundance: -; d_gene: -; v_gene: TRBV9
CDR3nt: TGTGCCAGCAGTGTCTCACTCTACGAGCAGTACTTC; CDR3aa: CASSVSLYEQYF; j_gene: TRBJ2-7; abundance: -; d_gene: -; v_gene: TRBV28
CDR3nt: TGTGCCCTCGGGGAGGGCGCGGGCTACACCTTC; CDR3aa: CALGEGAGYTF; j_gene: TRBJ1-2; abundance: -; d_gene: -; v_gene: TRBV7-8
CDR3nt: TGTGCCAGCAGTTACGGGCAGGGGTTTGGCTACACCTTC; CDR3aa: CASSYGQGFGYTF; j_gene: TRBJ1-2; abundance: -; d_gene: -; v_gene: TRBV6-5
CDR3nt: TGTGCCAGCAGCTTATTTTCCACAGGGGGCGCCGCTGAAGCTTTCTTT; CDR3aa: CASSLFSTGGAAEAFF; j_gene: TRBJ1-1; abundance: -; d_gene: TRBD1; v_gene: TRBV7-2
CDR3nt: TGTGCCAGCAGCTTAGCGGTGGGGGGGAATGGGGAAAAACTGTTTTTT; CDR3aa: CASSLAVGGNGEKLFF; j_gene: TRBJ1-4; abundance: -; d_gene: -; v_gene: TRBV7-8
CDR3nt: TGTGCCAGTAGTATATTGTGGGCTACGAACACCGGGGAGCTGTTTTTT; CDR3aa: CASSILWATNTGELFF; j_gene: TRBJ2-2; abundance: -; d_gene: -; v_gene: TRBV19
CDR3nt: TGCGCCAGCAGCCAAATCCCGGGACAGTCTATCTACGAGCAGTACTTC; CDR3aa: CASSQIPGQSIYEQYF; j_gene: TRBJ2-7; abundance: -; d_gene: TRBD1; v_gene: TRBV5-1
CDR3nt: TGTGCCAGCACCCTTACAGGCGACGGCCATCAGCCCCAGCATTTT; CDR3aa: CASTLTGDGHQPQHF; j_gene: TRBJ1-5; abundance: -; d_gene: -; v_gene: TRBV7-8
CDR3nt: TGCGCCAGCAGCTCGGCCGGGCGGGACCAGAACACCGGGGAGCTGTTTTTT; CDR3aa: CASSSAGRDQNTGELFF; j_gene: TRBJ2-2; abundance: -; d_gene: -; v_gene: TRBV5-1
CDR3nt: TGTGCCGCCTCAGGGGGCGCAGGCATCGACACCGGGGAGCTGTTTTTT; CDR3aa: CAASGGAGIDTGELFF; j_gene: TRBJ2-2; abundance: -; d_gene: TRBD1; v_gene: TRBV10-3
CDR3nt: TGTGCCAGCAGACAGGGGGCGGCCTACGAGCAGTACTTC; CDR3aa: CASRQGAAYEQYF; j_gene: TRBJ2-7; abundance: -; d_gene: TRBD1; v_gene: TRBV2
CDR3nt: TGTGCCAGCAGCCCCGGACAATGGGACACAGATACGCAGTATTTT; CDR3aa: CASSPGQWDTDTQYF; j_gene: TRBJ2-3; abundance: few; d_gene: -; v_gene: TRBV4-2
CDR3nt: TGTGCCAGCAGCCCCCGGCGGGAAGAGACCCAGTACTTC; CDR3aa: CASSPRREETQYF; j_gene: TRBJ2-5; abundance: -; d_gene: -; v_gene: TRBV11-1
CDR3nt: TGTGCCAGCAGGGGGCGGGAAAGCTCCTACAATGAGCAGTTCTTC; CDR3aa: CASRGRESSYNEQFF; j_gene: TRBJ2-1; abundance: -; d_gene: -; v_gene: TRBV6-1
CDR3nt: TGTGCCAGCAGTAGACAGGACGGCAATGAGCAGTTCTTC; CDR3aa: CASSRQDGNEQFF; j_gene: TRBJ2-1; abundance: -; d_gene: -; v_gene: TRBV2
CDR3nt: TGTGCCAGCAGTTCGATGGACAGGGGTTACAATGAGCAGTTCTTC; CDR3aa: CASSSMDRGYNEQFF; j_gene: TRBJ2-1; abundance: -; d_gene: TRBD1; v_gene: TRBV27
CDR3nt: TGCAGCGTTGGAGACAGGGGTCAACAGCCCCAGCATTTT; CDR3aa: CSVGDRGQQPQHF; j_gene: TRBJ1-5; abundance: -; d_gene: TRBD1; v_gene: TRBV29-1
CDR3nt: TGTGCCAGCAGTACGCAGGGGAGTACCTACGAGCAGTACTTC; CDR3aa: CASSTQGSTYEQYF; j_gene: TRBJ2-7; abundance: -; d_gene: -; v_gene: TRBV28
CDR3nt: TGTGCCAGCAGTCAAGCAGGAGGAAACTCCTACAATGAGCAGTTCTTC; CDR3aa: CASSQAGGNSYNEQFF; j_gene: TRBJ2-1; abundance: -; d_gene: -; v_gene: TRBV9
CDR3nt: TGTGCCAGCAGGACAGGGGCGGCTGGCTACACCTTC; CDR3aa: CASRTGAAGYTF; j_gene: TRBJ1-2; abundance: -; d_gene: TRBD1; v_gene: TRBV27
CDR3nt: TGCGCCAGCAGCCAGCGACTAGCGAGTTCCTACAATGAGCAGTTCTTC; CDR3aa: CASSQRLASSYNEQFF; j_gene: TRBJ2-1; abundance: -; d_gene: TRBD2; v_gene: TRBV4-1
CDR3nt: TGTGCCAGCAGCCAACCTCCGGGCTACGAGCAGTACTTC; CDR3aa: CASSQPPGYEQYF; j_gene: TRBJ2-7; abundance: -; d_gene: -; v_gene: TRBV2
CDR3nt: TGTGCCAGCAGCCAAGAAGGCGGACTCGGACAGTTCAATGAAAAACTGTTTTTT; CDR3aa: CASSQEGGLGQFNEKLFF; j_gene: TRBJ1-4; abundance: -; d_gene: -; v_gene: TRBV4-2
CDR3nt: TGTGCCAGCAGCCCGGTTGAGAGGGGGGGCGAGCAGTACTTC; CDR3aa: CASSPVERGGEQYF; j_gene: TRBJ2-7; abundance: -; d_gene: -; v_gene: TRBV7-3
CDR3nt: TGTGCCAGTAGTATGCAGGACTCCTACGAGCAGTACTTC; CDR3aa: CASSMQDSYEQYF; j_gene: TRBJ2-7; abundance: -; d_gene: -; v_gene: TRBV19
CDR3nt: TGCGCCAGCAGCCTGGAGACCTCTAGTAAGCAGTACTTC; CDR3aa: CASSLETSSKQYF; j_gene: TRBJ2-7; abundance: -; d_gene: -; v_gene: TRBV5-1
CDR3nt: TGTGCCAGCAGTCTCTCAGGGCCCCCCTACGAGCAGTACTTC; CDR3aa: CASSLSGPPYEQYF; j_gene: TRBJ2-7; abundance: -; d_gene: -; v_gene: TRBV27
CDR3nt: TGCGCCAGCAGCTTGCCCCGGACAGGGACTACCGCATATGGCTACACCTTC; CDR3aa: CASSLPRTGTTAYGYTF; j_gene: TRBJ1-2; abundance: -; d_gene: TRBD1; v_gene: TRBV5-1
CDR3nt: TGTGCCAGCAGTTCTCAGGCCGGGGGTCAGAAAAGCTATGGCTACACCTTC; CDR3aa: CASSSQAGGQKSYGYTF; j_gene: TRBJ1-2; abundance: few; d_gene: -; v_gene: TRBV28
CDR3nt: TGTGCCAGCAGCCGGGAAGGGACTAGCAGAGAGTTAGCCAAAAACATTCAGTACTTC; CDR3aa: CASSREGTSRELAKNIQYF; j_gene: TRBJ2-4; abundance: -; d_gene: TRBD2; v_gene: TRBV5-5
CDR3nt: TGTGCCAGCAGCTTGGGGACAGGGGGCGGAAGAGAAAAACTGTTTTTT; CDR3aa: CASSLGTGGGREKLFF; j_gene: TRBJ1-4; abundance: -; d_gene: TRBD1; v_gene: TRBV5-4
CDR3nt: TGTGCCAGCAGGGGGACTAGCGGGAGCTCCTACGAGCAGTACTTC; CDR3aa: CASRGTSGSSYEQYF; j_gene: TRBJ2-7; abundance: -; d_gene: TRBD2; v_gene: TRBV6-1
CDR3nt: TGTGCCAGCAGGTCCGGGACAGGTTCCACAGATACGCAGTATTTT; CDR3aa: CASRSGTGSTDTQYF; j_gene: TRBJ2-3; abundance: -; d_gene: TRBD1; v_gene: TRBV28
CDR3nt: TGTGCCAGCAGCTTAGAAATCGTCACCGGGGAGCTGTTTTTT; CDR3aa: CASSLEIVTGELFF; j_gene: TRBJ2-2; abundance: once; d_gene: -; v_gene: TRBV7-2
CDR3nt: TGTGCCAGCAGTTTACGGGCTAGCGGAAAGCCTAGCACAGATACGCAGTATTTT; CDR3aa: CASSLRASGKPSTDTQYF; j_gene: TRBJ2-3; abundance: -; d_gene: TRBD2; v_gene: TRBV2
CDR3nt: TGTGCCACCAGCGGCGGGACAGGGTATCGGGAAGCTTTCTTT; CDR3aa: CATSGGTGYREAFF; j_gene: TRBJ1-1; abundance: -; d_gene: TRBD1; v_gene: TRBV15
CDR3nt: TGTGCCAGCAGCCGCGACAGGGTTGAGTCCTATAATTCACCCCTCCACTTT; CDR3aa: CASSRDRVESYNSPLHF; j_gene: TRBJ1-6; abundance: -; d_gene: TRBD1; v_gene: TRBV28
CDR3nt: TGTGCCAGCAGCTTGGGGGTCCTAGGACCCCAGCATTTT; CDR3aa: CASSLGVLGPQHF; j_gene: TRBJ1-5; abundance: -; d_gene: -; v_gene: TRBV5-6
CDR3nt: TGTGCCAGTACCCAGACTAGCCCCCGCAACACCGGGGAGCTGTTTTTT; CDR3aa: CASTQTSPRNTGELFF; j_gene: TRBJ2-2; abundance: -; d_gene: TRBD2; v_gene: TRBV19
CDR3nt: TGCAGCGTTGAAGGGGGGACTAGCGGTTACAATGAGCAGTTCTTC; CDR3aa: CSVEGGTSGYNEQFF; j_gene: TRBJ2-1; abundance: -; d_gene: TRBD2; v_gene: TRBV29-1
CDR3nt: TGTGCCAGCAGCGTAGCCTGGGCGGGAGTTGAGCAGTTCTTC; CDR3aa: CASSVAWAGVEQFF; j_gene: TRBJ2-1; abundance: -; d_gene: TRBD2; v_gene: TRBV9
CDR3nt: TGTGCCAGCAGTTACTCATCGGAGGCGGAGGAGCAGTACTTC; CDR3aa: CASSYSSEAEEQYF; j_gene: TRBJ2-7; abundance: -; d_gene: -; v_gene: TRBV6-6
CDR3nt: TGCGCCAGCAGCTTGGGTGCGGGAGCGAAAGATACGCAGTATTTT; CDR3aa: CASSLGAGAKDTQYF; j_gene: TRBJ2-3; abundance: -; d_gene: TRBD2; v_gene: TRBV5-1
CDR3nt: TGTGCCAGCAGTGAAAGGAGGGAGTTGAACACCGGGGAGCTGTTTTTT; CDR3aa: CASSERRELNTGELFF; j_gene: TRBJ2-2; abundance: -; d_gene: -; v_gene: TRBV6-1
CDR3nt: TGTGCCAGCAGCGTAGGGGACAGGGTTCCAGATACGCAGTATTTT; CDR3aa: CASSVGDRVPDTQYF; j_gene: TRBJ2-3; abundance: -; d_gene: TRBD1; v_gene: TRBV9